These T cell receptor beta chains were read from a single sample in a study of cytomegalovirus exposure and HLA in healthy donors. This table comes from immunoSEQ multiplex PCR, and its TCRdb copy is limited to in-frame clones, with some not included. This table holds more than 300,000 clones, 80% to 90% found once. The sequenced material came from PBMCs. The receptors here all came from a woman in her late teens or twenties in good health and CMV-seronegative. The CDR3 runs from the conserved cysteine through the conserved F or W. Fields, in order: J gene, CDR3 length, clone size, D gene, V gene, CDR3 DNA, CDR3 protein. A D gene is named only where the DNA matches it firmly. The size field is filled for only some rows; it gives once, few, many or a size class.

>TRBJ1-2|11|few|-|TRBV6-5
TGTGCCAGCAGGACAAGTTCTGGCTACACCTTC
CASRTSSGYTF
>TRBJ2-2|15|once|TRBD2|TRBV5-1
TGCGCCAGCAGCCCTAGCGGGGGGATGTCCGGGGAGCTGTTTTTT
CASSPSGGMSGELFF
>TRBJ2-7|11|-|-|TRBV10-2
TGCGCCAGCAGTACTTACTACGAGCAGTACTTC
CASSTYYEQYF
>TRBJ2-1|17|-|TRBD1|TRBV19
TGTGCCAGTAGTATGCGGACAGGCCCGTTCTCCTACAATGAGCAGTTCTTC
CASSMRTGPFSYNEQFF
>TRBJ2-1|14|-|-|TRBV28
TGTGCCAGCAGTGTCTGGACAGTCCCTCATGAGCAGTTCTTC
CASSVWTVPHEQFF
>TRBJ1-2|15|-|TRBD1|TRBV9
TGTGCCAGCAGCGAAACAGGGGGGAGGGACTATGGCTACACCTTC
CASSETGGRDYGYTF
>TRBJ2-1|15|-|TRBD2|TRBV7-7
TGTGCCAGCAGTTTAACTAGCGGGAGAAGGGATGAGCAGTTCTTC
CASSLTSGRRDEQFF
>TRBJ1-2|17|-|-|TRBV28
TGTGCCAGCACATCAAGCCCTTTTTTAGCTACTAACTATGGCTACACCTTC
CASTSSPFLATNYGYTF
>TRBJ2-7|15|-|TRBD1|TRBV4-2
TGTGCCAGCAGCCACAGGGGACAGGGAGTGTACGAGCAGTACTTC
CASSHRGQGVYEQYF
>TRBJ1-4|11|-|-|TRBV29-1
TGCAGCGCTATCGGTAATGAAAAACTGTTTTTT
CSAIGNEKLFF
>TRBJ1-4|14|once|-|TRBV27
TGTGCCAGCAGATCAGGACAGTATAATGAAAAACTGTTTTTT
CASRSGQYNEKLFF
>TRBJ2-1|19|-|TRBD2|TRBV19
TGTGCCAGTAGTCCCACGCGGACTAGCGGGAGGTCCTCCTACAATGAGCAGTTCTTC
CASSPTRTSGRSSYNEQFF
>TRBJ2-1|17|-|TRBD2|TRBV6-4
TGTGCCAGCAGTAAACTAGCGGGGGTTTATTCCTACAATGAGCAGTTCTTC
CASSKLAGVYSYNEQFF
>TRBJ2-7|16|-|-|TRBV7-2
TGTGCCAGCAGCACCCTGGGCGGGTCTTTCGCCTACGAGCAGTACTTC
CASSTLGGSFAYEQYF
>TRBJ2-3|19|-|TRBD2|TRBV5-1
TGCGCCAGCACCCTGGGAGGACTAGCGGGAGCGGGAACTACAGATACGCAGTATTTT
CASTLGGLAGAGTTDTQYF
>TRBJ2-2|16|-|TRBD2|TRBV6-5
TGTGCCAGCAGTTACTCGCCTAGCGGGTTCGGCGGGGAGCTGTTTTTT
CASSYSPSGFGGELFF
>TRBJ1-2|15|-|TRBD1|TRBV28
TGTGCCAGCAGTTTAGGACAGGACGACCTATATGGCTACACCTTC
CASSLGQDDLYGYTF
>TRBJ2-1|18|-|TRBD2|TRBV5-1
TGCGCCAGCAGGCCCCGGGGAGGGGCGGGAGATCTTTGGGGCGAGCAGTTCTTC
CASRPRGGAGDLWGEQFF
>TRBJ1-2|12|few|-|TRBV5-1
TGCGCCAGCAGCTTGAACGCGGAAGGCTACACCTTC
CASSLNAEGYTF
>TRBJ2-3|15|-|-|TRBV6-6
TGTGCCAGCAGTTCGAACTCCGAACTCACAGATACGCAGTATTTT
CASSSNSELTDTQYF
>TRBJ1-6|15|-|-|TRBV5-1
TGCGCCAGCAGCTTGGTACACGGAGTCAATTCACCCCTCCACTTT
CASSLVHGVNSPLHF
>TRBJ1-2|12|-|-|TRBV7-9
TGTGCCAGCAGCACTGATAACTATGGCTACACCTTC
CASSTDNYGYTF
>TRBJ2-1|16|-|-|TRBV6-1
TGTGCCAGCAGTGAAGCAGTTGCGAGTTCCTACAATGAGCAGTTCTTC
CASSEAVASSYNEQFF
>TRBJ1-4|15|-|-|TRBV19
TGTGCCAGTAGCCAACTACAGGAGAGAAATGAAAAACTGTTTTTT
CASSQLQERNEKLFF
>TRBJ1-5|14|few|-|TRBV7-6
TGTGCCAGCAGCTTAGCGCAGGGCGGTCAGCCCCAGCATTTT
CASSLAQGGQPQHF
>TRBJ1-1|14|-|-|TRBV2
TGTGCCAGCTCCGTTGGGACTACAGGGCGCGGAGCTTTCTTT
CASSVGTTGRGAFF
>TRBJ2-2|15|-|-|TRBV6-5
TGTGCCAGCAGTTCAAGCTACTTTTCGGGCGGGGAGCTGTTTTTT
CASSSSYFSGGELFF
>TRBJ1-5|14|-|-|TRBV6-1
TGTGCCAGCCTCCTCGGGGGACTCAATCAGCCCCAGCATTTT
CASLLGGLNQPQHF
>TRBJ1-2|14|-|TRBD1|TRBV6-5
TGTGCCAGCAGTCTCCGGACAGGGAGGAGTGGCTACACCTTC
CASSLRTGRSGYTF
>TRBJ1-2|14|-|-|TRBV28
TGTGCCAGCAGCCGATACAGGGATCGGGATGGCTACACCTTC
CASSRYRDRDGYTF
>TRBJ2-1|15|-|-|TRBV29-1
TGCAGCGTTGAGGGCCTCCAGAGCTCCTACAATGAGCAGTTCTTC
CSVEGLQSSYNEQFF
>TRBJ1-2|17|medium-sized|TRBD1|TRBV7-9
TGTGCCAGCAGCTCGACAGGGGGCGACTATCAGTCCTATGGCTACACCTTC
CASSSTGGDYQSYGYTF
>TRBJ2-2|13|-|-|TRBV6-5
TGTGCCAGCAGTTACTCGAGTTCCGGGGAGCTGTTTTTT
CASSYSSSGELFF
>TRBJ1-1|15|-|TRBD1|TRBV10-3
TGTGCCATCAGTGAAGGGACAGGGGGCAAAACTGAAGCTTTCTTT
CAISEGTGGKTEAFF
>TRBJ2-1|16|-|-|TRBV27
TGTGCCAGCAGTTTAATGGCGGGGATCTCCTACAATGAGCAGTTCTTC
CASSLMAGISYNEQFF
>TRBJ2-3|14|-|TRBD2|TRBV6-4
TGTGCCAGCAGTGTGCGCGGGGGGTCAGATACGCAGTATTTT
CASSVRGGSDTQYF
>TRBJ2-7|14|-|-|TRBV19
TGTGCCAGTAGTACGGCAGGTGAGACCTACGAGCAGTACTTC
CASSTAGETYEQYF
>TRBJ1-2|14|-|-|TRBV23-1
TGCGCCAGCAGTCGCCGGTGTTCCACAGTCGGCTACACCTTC
CASSRRCSTVGYTF
>TRBJ2-2|15|-|-|TRBV6-5
TGTGCCAGCAGGTCTGGGGGGTTGGACACCGGGGAGCTGTTTTTT
CASRSGGLDTGELFF
>TRBJ1-1|14|-|TRBD1|TRBV29-1
TGCAGCGCTGACAGGGGGCGGGAGAACACTGAAGCTTTCTTT
CSADRGRENTEAFF
>TRBJ1-1|14|once|TRBD1|TRBV4-1
TGCGCCAGCAGCTACCCGGGACAGGGGACTGAAGCTTTCTTT
CASSYPGQGTEAFF
>TRBJ1-1|12|-|-|TRBV19
TGTGCCAGTAGCGGCGGACAGCCTGAAGCTTTCTTT
CASSGGQPEAFF
>TRBJ2-7|13|-|-|TRBV14
TGTGCCAGCAGCCATTTCGGGGCCTACGAGCAGTACTTC
CASSHFGAYEQYF
>TRBJ1-5|18|-|TRBD1|TRBV15
TGTGCCACCAGCAGAGATCTTGGGGGACAGGGGAGCAATCAGCCCCAGCATTTT
CATSRDLGGQGSNQPQHF
>TRBJ2-5|13|-|-|TRBV11-3
TGTGCCAGCAGCACGGAGGGGGCGAAGACCCAGTACTTC
CASSTEGAKTQYF
>TRBJ2-7|19|-|-|TRBV27
TGTGCCAGCAGTATTCTTGGGGCTAGTGGTGGAATCTCCGGATACGAGCAGTACTTC
CASSILGASGGISGYEQYF
>TRBJ2-7|15|-|TRBD1|TRBV7-2
TGTGCCAGCAGCACCTCTACCGGGACAGGGGGCGAGCAGTACTTC
CASSTSTGTGGEQYF
>TRBJ1-2|15|-|-|TRBV6-5
TGTGCCAGCAGTTACTCTGGGGCCGGAGACTATGGCTACACCTTC
CASSYSGAGDYGYTF
>TRBJ2-5|15|-|TRBD2|TRBV7-2
TGTGCCAGCAGCCTAGGACTAGCGGGGGTTCCAACCCAGTACTTC
CASSLGLAGVPTQYF
>TRBJ2-7|15|-|TRBD2|TRBV2
TGTGCCAGCAGTGAAGCGGCCGGGGGGGGTTACGAGCAGTACTTC
CASSEAAGGGYEQYF
>TRBJ2-1|18|once|TRBD2|TRBV28
TGTGCCAGCAGTGGCGGAACCTCGGGACTAGCGGGAGGAAATGAGCAGTTCTTC
CASSGGTSGLAGGNEQFF
>TRBJ2-7|13|-|-|TRBV19
TGTGCCAGTAGTATATGGCCAGGGAACGAGCAGTACTTC
CASSIWPGNEQYF
>TRBJ1-2|16|-|-|TRBV11-2
TGTGCCAGCAGCCTCGGGACACTTAAGTCGAACTATGGCTACACCTTC
CASSLGTLKSNYGYTF
>TRBJ1-2|10|-|-|TRBV28
TGTGCCACACAGGGAGATGGCTACACCTTC
CATQGDGYTF
>TRBJ1-4|16|-|TRBD1|TRBV4-1
TGCGCCAGCAGCCCGGGACAGGGGCCAACTAATGAAAAACTGTTTTTT
CASSPGQGPTNEKLFF
>TRBJ2-5|13|-|-|TRBV9
TGTGCCAGCAGCGTAGGGGACTCGGAGACCCAGTACTTC
CASSVGDSETQYF
>TRBJ1-1|14|-|TRBD1|TRBV5-1
TGCGCCAGCAGCTTGAGTATTGGGGACAGTGAAGCTTTCTTT
CASSLSIGDSEAFF
>TRBJ2-3|12|-|TRBD1|TRBV2
TGTGCCAGTGGGACAGAGGCAGATACGCAGTATTTT
CASGTEADTQYF
>TRBJ2-7|13|-|TRBD1|TRBV7-2
TGTGCCAGCAGCCGGGACAGTAGGAACGAGCAGTACTTC
CASSRDSRNEQYF